This T cell receptor (beta chain) is from a study of shared clonotypes between healthy human individuals. Study outcomes and limitations: Among donors, the sharing of clonotypes was expected to be influenced by sequencing depth.

In the original analysis: Filtering of immunoSEQ junctional sequences could not match full-length read filtering. The method was immunoSEQ multiplex PCR; TCRdb's version includes in-frame clones alone and lacks a portion of them. That table furnishes V, J and clone size, whereas the DNA furnished D and trimming. The table records 470,000 or so clones, about 72% of them present only once. Samples left unsorted employed roughly 90 million PBMCs for genomic DNA. With respect to this clone: As yet, its antigen is unknown.

Losses at the gene ends were 5 bases for V and 2 bases for J; bases not matched to a gene: 10. Germline lookup yields CDR1 SGHTA and CDR2 FQGNSA. The CDR3 runs 17 residues. Sequenced input: PBMCs. The sequence was collected from a woman in her thirties or forties in good health. Some clones in this sample may be carry-over from other donors' samples. The chain has TRBV7-2 and TRBJ2-1; the match to TRBD1 covers 9 bases. The CDR3 DNA reads TGTGCCAGCAGCCGACACGTCGGGACAGGGCCCTACAATGAGCAGTTCTTC. Translated, it gives CASSRHVGTGPYNEQFF.